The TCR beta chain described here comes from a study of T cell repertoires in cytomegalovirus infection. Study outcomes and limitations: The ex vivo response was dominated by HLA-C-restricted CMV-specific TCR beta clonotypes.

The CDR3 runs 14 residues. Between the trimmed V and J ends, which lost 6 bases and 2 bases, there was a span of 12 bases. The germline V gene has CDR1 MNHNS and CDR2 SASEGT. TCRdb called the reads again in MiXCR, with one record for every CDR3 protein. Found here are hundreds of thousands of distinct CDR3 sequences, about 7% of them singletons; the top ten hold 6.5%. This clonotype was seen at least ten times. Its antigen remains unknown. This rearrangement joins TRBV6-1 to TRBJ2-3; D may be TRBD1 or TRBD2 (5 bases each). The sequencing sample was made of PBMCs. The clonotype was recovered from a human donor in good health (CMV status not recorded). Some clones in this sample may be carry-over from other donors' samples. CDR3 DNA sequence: TGTGCCAGCAGCGCCGGGACCCACACAGATACGCAGTATTTT. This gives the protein CASSAGTHTDTQYF.